One and the same sample provided the 28 T cell receptor beta chains below, sequenced in a study of PD-1 blockade in classical Hodgkin lymphoma (dated by TCRdb to 2018 to 2020). The library was produced with the immunoSEQ multiplex PCR assay. In TCRdb, the immuneACCESS table is reduced to in-frame sequences with V and J assigned. These tables do not hold every clone; where another copy was compared, an unresolved V gene accounts for under half, and the others remain unexplained. This sample has tens of thousands of clones in its table, and less than 95% of those were observed once. Under 3.5% of the sample comes from the top ten. This specimen's time point label, per the study, means: cycle 4 day 1 (C4D1), after more than 5 weeks of nivolumab. Every trial patient had relapsed after autologous stem cell transplantation, and cohorts A, B and C differed in prior brentuximab vedotin exposure. The specimen comprised peripheral blood mononuclear cells (PBMCs), sampled before the fourth cycle of nivolumab. The receptors derive from a human donor with classical Hodgkin lymphoma.

CDR3 sequence: CASSLWGAYEQYF. CDR3 nucleotides: TGTGCCAGCAGCTTGTGGGGGGCCTACGAGCAGTACTTC. The rearrangement links TRBV5-6 to TRBJ2-7; the D gene is possibly TRBD2 (6 bases). CDR3 size: 13 residues. V was trimmed by 1 base and J by 2 bases, leaving 7 bases between them. CDR1 is SGHDT and CDR2 is YYEEEE in the germline V gene.

This chain joins TRBV28 and TRBJ2-3; D could derive from TRBD1 or TRBD2 (6 bases each). Germline V lookup: CDR1 MDHEN, CDR2 SYDVKM. V lost 1 base, J lost 2 bases, and 13 bases lay in between. This CDR3 comprises 16 residues. CDR3 sequence: CASSLLKGGLTDTQYF. CDR3 nucleotides: TGTGCCAGCAGTTTATTAAAGGGGGGCCTCACAGATACGCAGTATTTT.

This clone was found once. The chain combines TRBV6-4 with TRBJ1-5; 12 bases are shared with TRBD1. V gave up 10 bases and J gave up 8 bases; unmatched junction bases: 9. The CDR3 totals 14 residues. Looked up from germline, CDR1 is MRHNA and CDR2 is SNTAGT. The CDR3 nucleotides read TGTGCCATCCCGGGACAGGGGGCCGTAGAGCCCCAGCATTTT. Translating gives CAIPGQGAVEPQHF.

The chain recombines TRBV7-8 with TRBJ2-7; a weak D match, TRBD1 (6 bases). This CDR3 has 15 amino acids. Germline assignment: CDR1 SGHVS and CDR2 FQNEAQ. V was trimmed by 7 bases and J by 5 bases, leaving 21 bases between them. CDR3 sequence (DNA): TGTGCCAGCACTCCAAGTAAGGGGGTTGGCAACGAGCAGTACTTC. It translates to CASTPSKGVGNEQYF.

The CDR3 nucleotides read TGTGCCAGTAGTATCGGGATCAGGGGGGTCAATCAGCCCCAGCATTTT. Translated, it gives CASSIGIRGVNQPQHF. The chain is built from TRBV19 and TRBJ1-5; 7 bases are a match to TRBD1. Germline V gene sequence: CDR1 LNHDA, CDR2 SQIVND (reference sequence). The trim removed 3 bases at V and 3 bases at J, leaving 8 bases unmatched. The CDR3 length is 16 residues.

The V call is TRBV11-2, the J call TRBJ2-3; 9 bases agree with TRBD2. This CDR3 region has 17 residues. V was clipped by 5 bases and J by 2 bases; unmatched bases: 11. Germline assignment: CDR1 SGHAT and CDR2 FQNNGV. In DNA, the CDR3 is TGTGCCAGCAGCCTCCTTTCTAGCGGGGTTATCACAGATACGCAGTATTTT. This encodes CASSLLSSGVITDTQYF.

This sequence joins TRBV7-2 and TRBJ2-2; 7 bases fit TRBD2. Trimming at V came to 7 bases and at J to 3 bases, leaving 14 bases not matched to a gene. Germline V lookup: CDR1 SGHTA, CDR2 FQGNSA. CDR3 length: 17 residues. The chain's CDR3 is CASTYGGWGQDTGELFF. In nucleotides, the CDR3 is TGTGCCAGCACCTACGGGGGGTGGGGCCAAGACACCGGGGAGCTGTTTTTT.

The V gene is TRBV6-1, the J gene TRBJ2-7, with D perhaps TRBD1 (6 bases). Trimming removed 5 bases at V and 4 bases at J, with 12 bases between. Germline CDR1 and CDR2: MNHNS and SASEGT. The CDR3 covers 13 residues. Written as DNA, the CDR3 is TGTGCCAGCAGTTATAGGGGGTTTTACGAGCAGTACTTC. This translates into CASSYRGFYEQYF.

The chain combines TRBV7-9 with TRBJ2-5; D tentatively fits TRBD1 or TRBD2 (5 bases each). In germline, CDR1 is SEHNR, CDR2 FQNEAQ (reference sequence). V was trimmed by 1 base and J by 5 bases, leaving 8 bases between them. The CDR3 sequence is 13 residues long. In DNA form, the CDR3 reads TGTGCCAGCAGCTTAGGAGGGGAGGAGACCCAGTACTTC. Protein product: CASSLGGEETQYF.

The chain joins TRBV6-5 to TRBJ1-1; D gene unclear. V dropped 6 bases and J dropped 0 bases, with 8 bases sitting between them. Per germline, CDR1 MNHEY and CDR2 SVGAGI. This CDR3 comprises 13 residues. CDR3 region: CASSPGLNTEAFF. Here the CDR3 DNA reads TGTGCCAGCAGCCCCGGTTTGAACACTGAAGCTTTCTTT.

The CDR3 DNA is TGTGCCAGTAGTATCCTATCAGCCGGGAGCTCCTACAATGAGCAGTTCTTC. It codes for CASSILSAGSSYNEQFF. This chain joins TRBV19 and TRBJ2-1; tentative D call: TRBD2 (6 bases). The germline gives CDR1 LNHDA, CDR2 SQIVND (reference sequence). V was trimmed by 3 bases and J by 0 bases, leaving 15 bases between them. The CDR3 is made up of 17 amino acids.

The chain uses TRBV7-6 and TRBJ2-1; the D is unclear. The CDR3 consists of 13 residues. The germline CDR1 and CDR2 sequences are SGHVS and FNYEAQ. Trimming took off 1 base at V and 5 bases at J, with 6 bases between the two ends. CDR3 coding DNA: TGTGCCAGCAGCTTAGAAGTTCACAATGAGCAGTTCTTC. Its translation: CASSLEVHNEQFF.

The chain joins TRBV19 to TRBJ1-4; 7 nucleotides match TRBD1. Germline lookup yields CDR1 LNHDA and CDR2 SQIVND (reference sequence). The ends lost 5 bases at V and 2 bases at J; junction bases unmatched: 2. This CDR3 is built from 14 residues. CDR3 amino acids: CASSPTGTNEKLFF. In nucleotides, the CDR3 is TGTGCCAGTAGTCCGACAGGGACTAATGAAAAACTGTTTTTT.

This chain connects TRBV28 to TRBJ1-1; D not resolved. CDR3 size: 12 residues. The V and J ends lost 5 bases and 5 bases respectively, with 9 bases between them. Germline values: CDR1 MDHEN, CDR2 SYDVKM. CDR3 loop: CASSEARTEAFF. For the CDR3, the DNA is TGTGCCAGCAGTGAGGCCCGGACTGAAGCTTTCTTT.

This clone was seen a single time. This rearrangement joins TRBV4-3 to TRBJ2-3, with 7 bases that match TRBD1. Germline assignment: CDR1 LGHNA and CDR2 YSLEER. Trimming took 10 bases from V and 0 from J; bases not matched to a gene: 7. This CDR3 has 14 residues. This CDR3 is CATSGGLSTDTQYF. The CDR3 DNA is TGCGCCACCTCAGGGGGTCTTAGCACAGATACGCAGTATTTT.

The chain couples TRBV5-6 to TRBJ2-7; D is undetermined. The CDR3 extends over 14 amino acids. Germline CDR1 is SGHDT and CDR2 is YYEEEE. V was shortened by 0 bases and J by 0 bases, with 7 bases between the two germline ends. CDR3 in DNA: TGTGCCAGCAGCTTGGGGCCGGACTCCTACGAGCAGTACTTC. Its protein product is CASSLGPDSYEQYF.

This clone has more than one count but fewer than ten. The chain is built from TRBV7-2 and TRBJ1-2; TRBD1 aligns across 7 bases. The length of the CDR3 is 14 residues. The J segment lost 4 bases and the V segment lost 5 bases, leaving 7 bases of the junction unmatched. Germline CDR1 SGHTA, CDR2 FQGNSA. CDR3 bases: TGTGCCAGCAGCCGACAGGGAGAGGGCTATGGCTACACCTTC. It is translated as CASSRQGEGYGYTF.

CDR3 region: CAGQWASGGDTQYF. The CDR3 DNA reads TGTGCCGGCCAGTGGGCTAGCGGGGGAGATACGCAGTATTTT. This rearrangement joins TRBV30 to TRBJ2-3, with 10 bases aligning to TRBD2. Germline CDR1 is GTSNPN and CDR2 is SVGIG (reference sequence). The V gene end was trimmed by 8 bases and the J gene end by 5 bases; junction bases not matched to a gene: 10. The CDR3 is 14 amino acids.

The V and J genes are TRBV10-3 and TRBJ2-5; a weak D match, TRBD2 (6 bases). V was shortened by 10 bases and J by 5 bases, with 17 bases between the two germline ends. CDR1 and CDR2 from the germline V gene are ENHRY and SYGVKD. This CDR3 comprises 13 residues. The CDR3 coding sequence is TGTGCCAGCGGCGCGGGGACTGGGGAGACCCAGTACTTC. Its translation: CASGAGTGETQYF.

The CDR3 sequence is CASSPGLAGGETQYF. In nucleotides, the CDR3 is TGTGCCAGCAGTCCCGGACTAGCGGGGGGAGAGACCCAGTACTTC. The V gene is TRBV7-2, the J gene TRBJ2-5; 14 bases line up with TRBD2. Per the germline V gene, CDR1 is SGHTA and CDR2 is FQGNSA. V was pared by 6 bases and J by 4 bases, with 4 bases of the junction left unmatched. This CDR3 region has 15 residues.

The rearrangement joins TRBV4-2 to TRBJ2-6; D unresolved. V was pared by 0 bases and J by 4 bases, with 10 bases between. The CDR3 has 16 amino acids. The germline gives CDR1 LGHNA, CDR2 YNFKEQ. The CDR3 loop reads CASSQESGSGANVLTF. In nucleotides, the CDR3 is TGTGCCAGCAGCCAAGAATCCGGGTCCGGGGCCAACGTCCTGACTTTC.

CDR3 residues: CASSPYRGDTQYF. The CDR3 DNA sequence: TGTGCCAGCAGTCCCTACAGGGGAGATACGCAGTATTTT. This chain joins TRBV6-6 and TRBJ2-3; TRBD1 aligns across 7 bases. Germline CDR1 is MNHNY and CDR2 is SVGAGI (reference sequence). After removal of 5 bases from V and 5 bases from J, the junction contained 4 bases not matched to a gene. The CDR3 totals 13 residues.

The chain has TRBV5-4 and TRBJ1-3; the D gene is possibly TRBD1 (5 bases). V dropped 0 bases and J dropped 4 bases, with 8 bases sitting between them. Germline CDR1 is SGHNT and CDR2 is YYREEE (reference sequence). This CDR3 has 14 residues. The chain's CDR3 is CASSLVGRGNTIYF. In DNA, the CDR3 is TGTGCCAGCAGCTTGGTGGGACGGGGAAACACCATATATTTT. Together with reference TRBV5-4 and TRBJ1-3, the CDR3 gives the full variable domain: ETGVTQSPTHLIKTRGQQVTLRCSSQSGHNTVSWYQQALGQGPQFIFQYYREEENGRGNFPPRFSGLQFPNYSSELNVNALELDDSALYLCASSLVGRGNTIYFGEGSWLTVV.

The chain employs TRBV6-1 and TRBJ1-6; 7 bases agree with TRBD1. Trimming removed 4 bases from V and 6 bases from J; junction bases left unmatched: 3. Germline V gene data show CDR1 as MNHNS and CDR2 as SASEGT. The CDR3 extends over 14 amino acids. CDR3 nucleotides: TGTGCCAGCAGTGCTCGGGACAGTAATTCACCCCTCCACTTT. It yields the protein CASSARDSNSPLHF.

This clone was detected only a few times. The chain employs TRBV6-5 and TRBJ2-3; 9 positions match TRBD2. The CDR3 consists of 15 residues. V was pared by 5 bases and J by 2 bases, with 5 bases of the junction left unmatched. CDR1 is MNHEY and CDR2 is SVGAGI in the germline V gene. CDR3 DNA: TGTGCCAGCAGTCCGACTAGCGGATACACAGATACGCAGTATTTT. This translates into CASSPTSGYTDTQYF.

The chain couples TRBV7-9 to TRBJ2-7; D is uncertain. Germline-derived CDR1 and CDR2 are SEHNR and FQNEAQ (reference sequence). Between the trimmed V and J ends, which lost 1 base and 3 bases, there was a span of 7 bases. This CDR3 is 13 amino acids long. CDR3 loop: CASSLVPVYEQYF. In DNA form, the CDR3 reads TGTGCCAGCAGCTTAGTCCCAGTCTACGAGCAGTACTTC.

This clone was observed once. The chain recombines TRBV19 with TRBJ2-3, with TRBD1 identical over 9 bases. Germline V gives CDR1 LNHDA, CDR2 SQIVND (reference sequence). This CDR3 spans 15 amino acids. V lost 1 base, J lost 4 bases, and 3 bases stayed unmatched. CDR3 in DNA: TGTGCCAGTAGTATAGGACAGGGGGAGTCAGATACGCAGTATTTT. Translation: CASSIGQGESDTQYF.

The chain combines TRBV5-1 with TRBJ1-3; no firm D call. This CDR3 is 15 amino acids long. Germline V gene data show CDR1 as SGHRS and CDR2 as YFSETQ. V was shortened by 4 bases and J by 6 bases, with 17 bases between the two germline ends. DNA for the CDR3: TGCGCCAGCAGCATGGTCCCCCGGGCCGCAAACACCATATATTTT. The encoded protein is CASSMVPRAANTIYF. Complete variable domain (other parts from reference TRBV5-1 and TRBJ1-3): KAGVTQTPRYLIKTRGQQVTLSCSPISGHRSVSWYQQTPGQGLQFLFEYFSETQRNKGNFPGRFSGRQFSNSRSEMNVSTLELGDSALYLCASSMVPRAANTIYFGEGSWLTVV.